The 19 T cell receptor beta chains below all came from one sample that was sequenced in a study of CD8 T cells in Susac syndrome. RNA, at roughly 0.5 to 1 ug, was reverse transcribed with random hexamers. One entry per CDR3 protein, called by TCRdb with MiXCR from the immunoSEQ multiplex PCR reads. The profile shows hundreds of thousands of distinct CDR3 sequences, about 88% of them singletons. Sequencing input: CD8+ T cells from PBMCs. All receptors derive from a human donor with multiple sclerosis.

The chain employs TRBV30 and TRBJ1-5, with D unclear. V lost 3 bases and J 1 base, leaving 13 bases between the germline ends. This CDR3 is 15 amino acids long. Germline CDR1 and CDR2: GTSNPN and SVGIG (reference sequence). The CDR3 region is CAWSGRGLSNQPQHF. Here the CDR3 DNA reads TGTGCCTGGAGCGGTCGTGGTTTAAGCAATCAGCCCCAGCATTTT.

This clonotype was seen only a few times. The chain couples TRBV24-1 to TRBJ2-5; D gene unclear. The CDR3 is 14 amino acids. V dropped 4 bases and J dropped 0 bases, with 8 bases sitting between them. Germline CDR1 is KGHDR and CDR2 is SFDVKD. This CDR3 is CATSEPRNQETQYF. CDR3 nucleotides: TGTGCCACCAGTGAGCCCCGGAACCAAGAGACCCAGTACTTC.

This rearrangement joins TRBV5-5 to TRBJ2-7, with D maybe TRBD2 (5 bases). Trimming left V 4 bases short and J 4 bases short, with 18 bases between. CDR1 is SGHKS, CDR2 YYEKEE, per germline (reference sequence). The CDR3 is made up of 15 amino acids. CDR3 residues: CASSLSMAGSYEQYF. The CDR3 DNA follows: TGTGCCAGCAGCCTATCTATGGCGGGCAGTTACGAGCAGTACTTC.

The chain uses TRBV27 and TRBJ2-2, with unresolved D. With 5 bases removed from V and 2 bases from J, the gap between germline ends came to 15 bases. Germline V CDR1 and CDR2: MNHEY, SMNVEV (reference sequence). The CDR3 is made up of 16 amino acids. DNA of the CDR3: TGTGCCAGCAGTCTACTAAGCTTCTCTAACACCGGGGAGCTGTTTTTT. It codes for CASSLLSFSNTGELFF.

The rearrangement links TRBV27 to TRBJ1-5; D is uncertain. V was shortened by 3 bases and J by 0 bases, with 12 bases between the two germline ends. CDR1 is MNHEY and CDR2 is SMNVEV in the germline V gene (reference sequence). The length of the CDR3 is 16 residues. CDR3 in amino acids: CASSFLGRNSNQPQHF. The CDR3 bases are TGTGCCAGCAGTTTTCTTGGACGGAATAGCAATCAGCCCCAGCATTTT.

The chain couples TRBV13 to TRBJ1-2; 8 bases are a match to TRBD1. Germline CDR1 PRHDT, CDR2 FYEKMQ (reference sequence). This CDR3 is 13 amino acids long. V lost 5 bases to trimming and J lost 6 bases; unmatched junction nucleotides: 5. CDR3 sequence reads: CASSPGGSDGYTF. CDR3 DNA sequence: TGTGCCAGCAGCCCAGGGGGCAGCGATGGCTACACCTTC.

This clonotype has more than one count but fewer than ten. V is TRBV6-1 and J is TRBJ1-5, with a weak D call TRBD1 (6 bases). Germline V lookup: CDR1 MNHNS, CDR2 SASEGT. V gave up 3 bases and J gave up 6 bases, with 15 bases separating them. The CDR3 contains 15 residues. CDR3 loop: CASSDKGESFQPQHF. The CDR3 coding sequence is TGTGCCAGCAGTGATAAGGGGGAAAGTTTTCAGCCCCAGCATTTT.

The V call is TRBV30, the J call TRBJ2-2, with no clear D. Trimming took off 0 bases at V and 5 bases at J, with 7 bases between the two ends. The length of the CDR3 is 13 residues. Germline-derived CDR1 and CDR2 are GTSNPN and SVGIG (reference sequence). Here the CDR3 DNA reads TGTGCCTGGAGTGTCTACGCTACCGGGGAGCTGTTTTTT. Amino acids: CAWSVYATGELFF.

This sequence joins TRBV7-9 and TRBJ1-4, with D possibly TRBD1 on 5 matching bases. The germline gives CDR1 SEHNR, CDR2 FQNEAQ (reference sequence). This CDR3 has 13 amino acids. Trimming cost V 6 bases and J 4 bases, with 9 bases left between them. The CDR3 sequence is CASSLGLNEKLFF. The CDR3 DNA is TGTGCCAGCAGTCTGGGACTTAATGAAAAACTGTTTTTT.

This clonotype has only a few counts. CDR3 protein: CASSLGRRDEQFF. CDR3 sequence (DNA): TGTGCCAGCAGTTTAGGCAGGCGGGATGAGCAGTTCTTC. The chain has TRBV27 and TRBJ2-1; tentatively, D is TRBD2 (5 bases). There are 13 residues in the CDR3. Germline lookup yields CDR1 MNHEY and CDR2 SMNVEV (reference sequence). Trimming left V 2 bases short and J 8 bases short, with 10 bases between.

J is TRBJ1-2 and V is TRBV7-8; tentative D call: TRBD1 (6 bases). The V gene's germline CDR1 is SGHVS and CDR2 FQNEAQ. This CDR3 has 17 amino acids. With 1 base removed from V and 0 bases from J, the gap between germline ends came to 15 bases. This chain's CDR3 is CASSLVVGGLANYGYTF. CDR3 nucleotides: TGTGCCAGCAGCTTAGTAGTGGGGGGCCTAGCTAACTATGGCTACACCTTC.

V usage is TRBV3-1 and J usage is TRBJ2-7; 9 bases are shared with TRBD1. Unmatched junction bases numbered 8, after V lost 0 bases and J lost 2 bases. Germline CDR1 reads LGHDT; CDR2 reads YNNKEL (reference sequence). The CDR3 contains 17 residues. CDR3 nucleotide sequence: TGTGCCAGCAGCCAAGATATGGGGACAGGGAAGGCCTACGAGCAGTACTTC. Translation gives CASSQDMGTGKAYEQYF.

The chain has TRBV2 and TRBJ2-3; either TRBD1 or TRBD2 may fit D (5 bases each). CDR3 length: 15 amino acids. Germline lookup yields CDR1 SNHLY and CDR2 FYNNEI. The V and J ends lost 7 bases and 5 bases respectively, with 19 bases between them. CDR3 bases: TGTGCCAGCATCGACCGGGACCCACGGGGAGATACGCAGTATTTT. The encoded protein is CASIDRDPRGDTQYF.

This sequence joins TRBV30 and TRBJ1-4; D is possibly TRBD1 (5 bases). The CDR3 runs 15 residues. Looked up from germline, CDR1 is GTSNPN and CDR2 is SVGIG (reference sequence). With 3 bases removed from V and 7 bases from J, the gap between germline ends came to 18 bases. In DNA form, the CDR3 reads TGTGCCTGGAGCCGCCGGGACTACGACGCTGAAAAACTGTTTTTT. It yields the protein CAWSRRDYDAEKLFF.

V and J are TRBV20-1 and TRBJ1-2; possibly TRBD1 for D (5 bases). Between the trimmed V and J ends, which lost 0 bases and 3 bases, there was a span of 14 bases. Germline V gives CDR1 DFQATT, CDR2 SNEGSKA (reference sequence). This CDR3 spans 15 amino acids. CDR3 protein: CSARDQGRADYGYTF. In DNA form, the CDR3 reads TGCAGTGCTAGAGATCAAGGCAGGGCGGACTATGGCTACACCTTC.

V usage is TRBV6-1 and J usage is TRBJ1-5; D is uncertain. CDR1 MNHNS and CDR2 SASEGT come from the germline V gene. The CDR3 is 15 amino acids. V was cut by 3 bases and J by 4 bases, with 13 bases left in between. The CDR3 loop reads CASSDVERVNQPQHF. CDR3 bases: TGTGCCAGCAGTGACGTGGAAAGGGTTAATCAGCCCCAGCATTTT.

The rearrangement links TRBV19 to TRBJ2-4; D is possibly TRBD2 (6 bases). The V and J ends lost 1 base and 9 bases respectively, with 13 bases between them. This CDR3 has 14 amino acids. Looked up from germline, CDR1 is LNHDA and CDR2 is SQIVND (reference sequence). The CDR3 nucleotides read TGTGCCAGTAGTATAGCGAATGGAGGGATCATTCAGTACTTC. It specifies CASSIANGGIIQYF.

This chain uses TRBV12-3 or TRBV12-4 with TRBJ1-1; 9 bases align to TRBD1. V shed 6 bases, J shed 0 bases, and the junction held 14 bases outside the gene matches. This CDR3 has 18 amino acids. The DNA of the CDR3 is TGTGCCAGCAGCCGACAGGGGGTCTTATTTGGGATGAACACTGAAGCTTTCTTT. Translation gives CASSRQGVLFGMNTEAFF.

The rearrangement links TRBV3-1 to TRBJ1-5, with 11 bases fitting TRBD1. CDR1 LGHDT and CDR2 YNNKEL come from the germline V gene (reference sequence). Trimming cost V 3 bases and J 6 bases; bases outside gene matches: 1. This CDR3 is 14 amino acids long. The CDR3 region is CASSQGTGGQPQHF. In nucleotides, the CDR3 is TGTGCCAGCAGCCAGGGGACAGGGGGTCAGCCCCAGCATTTT.